This TCR beta chain was captured by sequencing in a study of vaccination and CD4 T cells after COVID-19. For the study at large: Each individual in the study obtained two doses of BNT162b2 or mRNA-1273 vaccine. The cells were exposed to overlapping spike peptides originating from SARS-CoV-2, HCoV-NL63, HCoV-OC43 and HCoV-229E for stimulation.

This clonotype has only a few counts. The antigen is undetermined. This sample's treatment: approximately nine-day PBMC culture with coronavirus spike peptide pools or control peptides (ViraFEST assay). An Oncomine TCR Beta short-read assay was used to sequence the DNA from cultured CD4+ T cells. TCRdb re-analysed the PCR reads in MiXCR, keeping a single row per CDR3 protein. The sample contains fewer than 25,000 distinct CDR3 sequences, 45% to 50% of which appear only once. Findings of the study overall: A relatively small number of convalescent patients were studied, and no early post-infection timepoints were included. In median terms, SARS-CoV-2-reactive clonotypes went from approximately 21 to 40, a nonsignificant rise.

Sample: CD4+ T cells from blood, cultured in vitro. This receptor was identified in a human donor who had recovered from COVID-19.

The CDR3 region is CASSIYRGMNTEAFF. CDR3 bases: TGTGCCAGCAGTATTTACAGGGGTATGAACACTGAAGCTTTCTTT. The chain recombines TRBV28 with TRBJ1-1, with 7 nucleotides matching TRBD1. Losses at the gene ends were 5 bases for V and 0 bases for J; bases not matched to a gene: 6. The CDR3 is 15 residues long. Germline CDR1 MDHEN, CDR2 SYDVKM.